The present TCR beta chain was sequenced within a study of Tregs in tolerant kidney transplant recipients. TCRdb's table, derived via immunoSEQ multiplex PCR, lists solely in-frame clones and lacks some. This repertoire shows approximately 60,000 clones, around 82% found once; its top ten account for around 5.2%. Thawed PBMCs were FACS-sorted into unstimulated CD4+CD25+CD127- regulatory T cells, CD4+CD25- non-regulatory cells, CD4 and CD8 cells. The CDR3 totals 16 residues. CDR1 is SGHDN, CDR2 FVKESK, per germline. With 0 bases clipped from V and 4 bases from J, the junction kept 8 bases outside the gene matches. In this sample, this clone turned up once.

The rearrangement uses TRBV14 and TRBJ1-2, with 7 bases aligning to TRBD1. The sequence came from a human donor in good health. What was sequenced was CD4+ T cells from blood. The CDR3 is CASSQDRVQGSYGYTF. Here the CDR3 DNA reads TGTGCCAGCAGCCAAGATAGGGTACAGGGGAGCTATGGCTACACCTTC.